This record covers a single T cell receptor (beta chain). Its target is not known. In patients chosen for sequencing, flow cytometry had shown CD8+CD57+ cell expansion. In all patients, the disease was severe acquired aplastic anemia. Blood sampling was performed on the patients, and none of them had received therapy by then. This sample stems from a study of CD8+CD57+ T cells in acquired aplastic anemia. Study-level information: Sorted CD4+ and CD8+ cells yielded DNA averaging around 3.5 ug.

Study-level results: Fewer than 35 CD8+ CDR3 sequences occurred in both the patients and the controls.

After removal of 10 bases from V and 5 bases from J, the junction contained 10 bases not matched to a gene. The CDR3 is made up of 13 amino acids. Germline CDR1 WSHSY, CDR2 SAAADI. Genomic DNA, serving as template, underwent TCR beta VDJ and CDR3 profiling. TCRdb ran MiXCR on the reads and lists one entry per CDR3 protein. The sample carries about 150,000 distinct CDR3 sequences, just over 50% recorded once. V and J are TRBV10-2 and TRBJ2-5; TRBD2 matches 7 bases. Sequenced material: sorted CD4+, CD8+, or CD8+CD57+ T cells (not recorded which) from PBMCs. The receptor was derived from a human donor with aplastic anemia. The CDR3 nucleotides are TGCGCCACTGTTTTCGGCGGGAGTGAGACCCAGTACTTC. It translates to CATVFGGSETQYF.